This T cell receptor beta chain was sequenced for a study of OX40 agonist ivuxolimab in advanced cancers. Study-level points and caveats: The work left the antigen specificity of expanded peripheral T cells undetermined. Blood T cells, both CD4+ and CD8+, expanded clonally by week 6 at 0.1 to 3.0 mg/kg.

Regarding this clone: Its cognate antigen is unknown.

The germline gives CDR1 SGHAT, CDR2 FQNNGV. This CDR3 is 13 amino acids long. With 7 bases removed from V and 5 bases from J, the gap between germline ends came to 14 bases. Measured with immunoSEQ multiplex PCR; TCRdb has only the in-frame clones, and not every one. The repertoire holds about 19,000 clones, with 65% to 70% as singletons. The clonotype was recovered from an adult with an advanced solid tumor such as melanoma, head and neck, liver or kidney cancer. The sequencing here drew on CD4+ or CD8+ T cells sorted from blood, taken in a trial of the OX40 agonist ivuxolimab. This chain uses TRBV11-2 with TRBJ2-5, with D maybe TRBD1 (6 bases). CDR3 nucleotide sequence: TGTGCCAGCACCCAGGGGTTCGGGGAGACCCAGTACTTC. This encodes CASTQGFGETQYF.